This T cell receptor (beta chain) is from a study of blood T cell repertoires in COVID-19. Study context: The study drew acute and convalescent COVID-19 samples from the United States, Italy and Spain. From T cells, B-cell-depleted T cells, or PBMCs came the material, which was cDNA or gDNA.

Those enrolled in Seattle joined during active infection and were followed longitudinally afterward. The V and J ends lost 7 bases and 1 base, in that order; junction bases with no gene match: 5. CDR3 length equals 14 residues. CDR1 and CDR2 from the germline V gene are MNHEY and SVGAGI. Under the authors' procedure: Nucleated cell counts were estimated from reference gene primer amplification. Only in-frame clones appear in the TCRdb table, and some are missing; sequencing was by immunoSEQ multiplex PCR. The D gene and trimming were derived from the DNA, and the V and J assignments and clone size from that table. The sample includes tens of thousands of clones, 60% to 80% of them seen just once.

Sequenced material: peripheral blood. This chain connects TRBV6-5 to TRBJ2-5; 8 nucleotides line up with TRBD1. This TCR was recovered from a man aged 65 to 79 with COVID-19, enrolled during active disease. The CDR3 DNA reads as TGTGCCAGCAAACGACAGGGGACCCAAGAGACCCAGTACTTC. Its protein is CASKRQGTQETQYF.